One T cell receptor beta chain is described in this entry. Generated by immunoSEQ multiplex PCR, the TCRdb table keeps only in-frame clones and is missing some. The sample has about 160,000 clones, around 93% seen once. The data originate from a study of blood T cell repertoires in COVID-19. Sequenced input: peripheral blood. This clonotype originated in a woman aged 45-60 years with acute or convalescent COVID-19.

CDR3 bases: TGTGCCAGCAGCTTATGGCGGGAGGGTAAGACAGATACGCAGTATTTT. This sequence encodes CASSLWREGKTDTQYF. This chain connects TRBV13 to TRBJ2-3; TRBD2 matches at 9 bases. Trimming took 2 bases from V and 3 from J; bases not matched to a gene: 6. CDR3 length: 16 amino acids. Germline CDR1 and CDR2: PRHDT and FYEKMQ (reference sequence).